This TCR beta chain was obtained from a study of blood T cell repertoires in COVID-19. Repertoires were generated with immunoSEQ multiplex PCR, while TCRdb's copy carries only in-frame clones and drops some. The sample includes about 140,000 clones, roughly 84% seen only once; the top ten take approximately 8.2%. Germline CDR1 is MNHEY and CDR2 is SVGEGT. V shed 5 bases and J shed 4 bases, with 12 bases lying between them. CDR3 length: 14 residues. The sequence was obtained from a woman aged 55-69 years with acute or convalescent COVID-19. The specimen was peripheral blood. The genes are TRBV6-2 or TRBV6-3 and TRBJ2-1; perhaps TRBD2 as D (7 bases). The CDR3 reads CASSRGGEYNEQFF. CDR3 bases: TGTGCCAGCAGTAGGGGGGGGGAGTACAATGAGCAGTTCTTC.